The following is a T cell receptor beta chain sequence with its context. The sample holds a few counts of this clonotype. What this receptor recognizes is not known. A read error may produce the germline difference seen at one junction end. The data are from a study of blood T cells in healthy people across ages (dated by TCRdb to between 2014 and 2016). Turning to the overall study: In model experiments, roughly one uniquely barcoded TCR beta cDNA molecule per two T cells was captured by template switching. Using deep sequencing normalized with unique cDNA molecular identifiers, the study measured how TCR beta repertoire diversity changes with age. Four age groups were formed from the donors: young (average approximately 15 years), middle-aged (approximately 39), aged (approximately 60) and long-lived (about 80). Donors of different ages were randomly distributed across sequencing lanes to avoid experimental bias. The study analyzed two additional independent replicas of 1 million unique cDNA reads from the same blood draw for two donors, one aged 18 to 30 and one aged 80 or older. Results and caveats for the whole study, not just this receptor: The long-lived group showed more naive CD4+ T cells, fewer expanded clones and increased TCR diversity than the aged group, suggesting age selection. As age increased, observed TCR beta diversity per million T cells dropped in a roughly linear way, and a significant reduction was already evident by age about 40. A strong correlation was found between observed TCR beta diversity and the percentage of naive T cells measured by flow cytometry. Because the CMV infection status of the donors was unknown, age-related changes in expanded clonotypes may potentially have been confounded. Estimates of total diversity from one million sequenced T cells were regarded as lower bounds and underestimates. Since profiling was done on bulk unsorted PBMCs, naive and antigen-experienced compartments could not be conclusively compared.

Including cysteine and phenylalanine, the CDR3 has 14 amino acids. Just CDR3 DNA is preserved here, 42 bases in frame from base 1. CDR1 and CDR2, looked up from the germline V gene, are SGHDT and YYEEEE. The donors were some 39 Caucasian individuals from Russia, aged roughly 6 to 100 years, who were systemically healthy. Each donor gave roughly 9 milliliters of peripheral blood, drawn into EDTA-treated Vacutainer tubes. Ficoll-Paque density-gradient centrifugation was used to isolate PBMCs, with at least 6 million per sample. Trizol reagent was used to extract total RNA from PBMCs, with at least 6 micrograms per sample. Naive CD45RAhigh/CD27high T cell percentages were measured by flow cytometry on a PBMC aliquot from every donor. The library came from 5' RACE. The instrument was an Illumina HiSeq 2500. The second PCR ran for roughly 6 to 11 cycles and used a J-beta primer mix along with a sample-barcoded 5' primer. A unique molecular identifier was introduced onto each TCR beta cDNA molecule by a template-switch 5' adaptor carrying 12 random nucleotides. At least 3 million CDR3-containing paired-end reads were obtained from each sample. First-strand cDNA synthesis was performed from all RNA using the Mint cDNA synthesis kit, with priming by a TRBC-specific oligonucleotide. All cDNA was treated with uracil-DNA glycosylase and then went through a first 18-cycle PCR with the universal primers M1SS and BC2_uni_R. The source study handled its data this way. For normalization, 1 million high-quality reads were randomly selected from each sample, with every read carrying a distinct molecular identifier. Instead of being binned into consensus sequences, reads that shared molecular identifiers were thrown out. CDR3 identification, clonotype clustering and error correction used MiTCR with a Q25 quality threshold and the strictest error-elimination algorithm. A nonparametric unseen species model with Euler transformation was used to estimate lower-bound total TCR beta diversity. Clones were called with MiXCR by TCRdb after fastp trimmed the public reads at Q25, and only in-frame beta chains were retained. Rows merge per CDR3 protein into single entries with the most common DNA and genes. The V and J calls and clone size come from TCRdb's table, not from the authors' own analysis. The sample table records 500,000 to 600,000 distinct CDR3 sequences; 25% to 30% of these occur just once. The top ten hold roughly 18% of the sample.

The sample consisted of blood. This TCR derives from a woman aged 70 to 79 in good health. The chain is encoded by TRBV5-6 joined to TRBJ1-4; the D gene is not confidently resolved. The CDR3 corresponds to CAGSSGMANEKPFF. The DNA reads TGTGCCGGCAGCTCGGGGATGGCTAATGAAAAACCGTTTTTT.